A selection of T cell receptor beta chains follows, all from one sample in a study of cytomegalovirus exposure and HLA in healthy donors. Generated by immunoSEQ multiplex PCR, the TCRdb table keeps only in-frame clones and is missing some. The repertoire consists of tens of thousands of clones, with about 60% occurring once and the leading ten covering 20% to 25%. Sequencing used PBMCs. The source of these receptors is a middle-aged man in good health and CMV-seropositive. Each CDR3 is given with its conserved first and last residue. Each record gives: V gene, clone size, J gene, D gene, CDR3 DNA, CDR3 protein. A D gene is named only where the DNA matches it firmly. Clone size, where shown, is once, few, many, or a class for clones that have expanded.

>TRBV5-1|.|TRBJ2-5|TRBD2
TGCGCCAGCAGCTACGGACTAGACCAAGAGACCCAGTACTTC
CASSYGLDQETQYF
>TRBV4-1|.|TRBJ1-4|.
TGCGCCAGCAGCCCACACAGCCTTTCCGATGAAAAACTGTTTTTT
CASSPHSLSDEKLFF
>TRBV7-6|few|TRBJ1-2|TRBD1
TGTGCCAGCAGCCCTTTTTGGACAGGGGGGGTCTCTGGCTACACCTTC
CASSPFWTGGVSGYTF
>TRBV5-6|.|TRBJ1-3|.
TGTGCCAGCAGCCGAGATAACTCTGGAAACACCATATATTTT
CASSRDNSGNTIYF
>TRBV28|.|TRBJ1-2|.
TGTGCCTCTACCCGCCCACTCTATGGCTACACCTTC
CASTRPLYGYTF
>TRBV5-4|.|TRBJ2-5|.
TGTGCCACCACCCCAAATTTCCAGGAGACCCAGTACTTC
CATTPNFQETQYF
>TRBV2|few|TRBJ2-1|TRBD1
TGTGCCAGCAGTGGGACAGGCGGATACAATGAGCAGTTCTTC
CASSGTGGYNEQFF
>TRBV7-3|.|TRBJ2-5|.
TGTGCCAGCAGCCCAGGGGGGTTGCGAGAGACCCAGTACTTC
CASSPGGLRETQYF
>TRBV18|.|TRBJ2-7|TRBD1
TGTGCCAGCTCAACCACAGGGGACGAGCAGTACTTC
CASSTTGDEQYF
>TRBV9|few|TRBJ2-1|.
TGTGCCAGCAGCGTAGGGCGGGAACCCTACAATGAGCAGTTCTTC
CASSVGREPYNEQFF
>TRBV6-5|few|TRBJ2-1|.
TGTGCCAGCAGCCTGGCTTATGAGCAGTTCTTC
CASSLAYEQFF
>TRBV4-1|.|TRBJ2-7|.
TGCGCCAGCAGCCAAGACTATTATCGTGGAGGGCTCTCCTACGAGCAGTACTTC
CASSQDYYRGGLSYEQYF
>TRBV5-1|.|TRBJ2-7|TRBD2
TGCGCCAGCAGCTTGGCCAGTAGCGGGAGAGGCGAGCAGTACTTC
CASSLASSGRGEQYF
>TRBV11-1|.|TRBJ1-1|.
TGTGCCAGCAGCCCCCTACGGAACACTGAAGCTTTCTTT
CASSPLRNTEAFF
>TRBV6-1|.|TRBJ1-6|.
TGTGCCAGCAGTGAACCCCAGAGGCCCCTCCACTTT
CASSEPQRPLHF
>TRBV6-5|.|TRBJ1-1|TRBD1
TGTGCCAGCAGCCGGGGACAGGGGAATGGTGAAGCTTTCTTT
CASSRGQGNGEAFF
>TRBV29-1|.|TRBJ1-4|.
TGCAGCGTCCTCACCTGGGGGCAAGGGGCTAATGAAAAACTGTTTTTT
CSVLTWGQGANEKLFF
>TRBV29-1|few|TRBJ2-3|.
TGCAGCGTCCAGGGGCTAGCGGCTAGCACAGATACGCAGTATTTT
CSVQGLAASTDTQYF
>TRBV6-1|.|TRBJ2-7|.
TGTGCCAGCAGTGGGGAGGGGGAGCCAAACGAGCAGTACTTC
CASSGEGEPNEQYF
>TRBV6-5|.|TRBJ1-1|.
TGTGCCAGCAGTTCCCGGGTCCTCAACACTGAAGCTTTCTTT
CASSSRVLNTEAFF
>TRBV4-2|.|TRBJ1-2|.
TGTGCCAGCAGCCCGTTCTCAGTACCAGCTAACTATGGCTACACCTTC
CASSPFSVPANYGYTF
>TRBV6-5|.|TRBJ2-1|TRBD2
TGTGCCAGCAGTTCTCTTAGCGGGAGTTACAATGAGCAGTTCTTC
CASSSLSGSYNEQFF
>TRBV19|.|TRBJ1-1|.
TGTGCCAGTACGCAGTTCATGAACACTGAAGCTTTCTTT
CASTQFMNTEAFF
>TRBV9|.|TRBJ2-3|.
TGTGCCAGCAGCGTAGCGACTAGCACAGATACGCAGTATTTT
CASSVATSTDTQYF
>TRBV5-6|.|TRBJ2-7|.
TGTGCCAGCAGCTTGGTCAATCAGGGGCCGATGGACGAGCAGTACTTC
CASSLVNQGPMDEQYF
>TRBV6-6|few|TRBJ1-1|.
TGTGCCAGCAGTCTCATAGAGAACACTGAAGCTTTCTTT
CASSLIENTEAFF
>TRBV30|.|TRBJ1-4|.
TGTGCCTGTGGGCTTAATGAAAAACTGTTTTTT
CACGLNEKLFF
>TRBV25-1|.|TRBJ2-7|.
TGTGCCAGCAGAGCGACAGCGAGCTCCTACGAGCAGTACTTC
CASRATASSYEQYF
>TRBV15|.|TRBJ2-1|.
TGTGCCACCAGCACGGATGGACTTCTCGAGCAGTTCTTC
CATSTDGLLEQFF
>TRBV5-1|.|TRBJ2-5|TRBD2
TGCGCCAGCAGCTTGGTGGCGGGGGGTTGGGAGACCCAGTACTTC
CASSLVAGGWETQYF
>TRBV6-5|.|TRBJ1-5|.
TGTGCCAGCAGCTATGACAGAAACAATCAGCCCCAGCATTTT
CASSYDRNNQPQHF
>TRBV19|few|TRBJ1-3|.
TGTGCCAGTAGTGACTCGATGGGGCCTGGAAACACCATATATTTT
CASSDSMGPGNTIYF
>TRBV5-1|.|TRBJ2-7|TRBD1
TGCGCCAGCAAATGGGGGACAGGGGGCTACGAGCAGTACTTC
CASKWGTGGYEQYF
>TRBV10-3|.|TRBJ1-1|.
TGTGCCATCAGTGGGCACCAGAACACTGAAGCTTTCTTT
CAISGHQNTEAFF
>TRBV27|.|TRBJ2-1|TRBD2
TGTGCCAGCAGTTTGCGGCTAGCGGTTCATGAGCAGTTCTTC
CASSLRLAVHEQFF
>TRBV4-2|few|TRBJ2-7|.
TGTGCCAGCAGCACCAGGCCCTCCTACGAGCAGTACTTC
CASSTRPSYEQYF
>TRBV28|.|TRBJ1-5|.
TGTGCCAGCAGTGGACAGTCCAATCAGCCCCAGCATTTT
CASSGQSNQPQHF
>TRBV18|.|TRBJ1-6|TRBD1
TGTGCCAGCTCAACCGGACAGGGAAGCAATTCACCCCTCCACTTT
CASSTGQGSNSPLHF
>TRBV27|.|TRBJ2-1|.
TGTGCCAGCAGTAGGGAGGCTGCACTTGAGCAGTTCTTC
CASSREAALEQFF
>TRBV29-1|.|TRBJ2-3|TRBD2
TGCAGCGTGGGGACTAGCGGTGCAGATACGCAGTATTTT
CSVGTSGADTQYF
>TRBV6-5|once|TRBJ2-1|TRBD1
TGTGCCAGCAGTTACGGACAGGGGCGGACCTACAATGAGCAGTTCTTC
CASSYGQGRTYNEQFF
>TRBV6-5|.|TRBJ2-5|.
TGTGCCAGCAGCCGAGAAACAGGGTTGGAGACCCAGTACTTC
CASSRETGLETQYF
>TRBV12-5|.|TRBJ1-6|TRBD1
TGTGCTAGTCCAAGGGCAGGGGGCAATTCACCCCTCCACTTT
CASPRAGGNSPLHF
>TRBV4-3|.|TRBJ2-5|TRBD2
TGCGCCAGCAGCCAAGGACTAGCGGGGAGGGAGACCCAGTACTTC
CASSQGLAGRETQYF
>TRBV29-1|.|TRBJ2-3|.
TGCAGCGAGACCACAGGGCTAGATACGCAGTATTTT
CSETTGLDTQYF